This T cell receptor beta chain is from a study of PD-L1 blockade in urothelial cancer. Across the whole study: Most patients, about 85% of the roughly 30, were males with bladder-origin cancer.

The study enrolled patients with locally advanced or metastatic urothelial carcinoma. CDR3 length: 16 residues. The J segment lost 5 bases and the V segment lost 4 bases, leaving 7 bases of the junction unmatched. CDR1 is SEHNR, CDR2 FQNEAQ, per germline (reference sequence). Sequencing used immunoSEQ multiplex PCR; TCRdb keeps in-frame clones, though not all of them. The sample has 70,000 or so clones, around 90% seen once. The gene calls are TRBV7-9 and TRBJ2-2; TRBD1 aligns across 10 bases. Sequencing used PBMCs, obtained around atezolizumab (anti-PD-L1) treatment. The receptor comes from a man in his fifties or sixties with urothelial cancer. The CDR3 DNA reads TGTGCCAGCAGCTCACCGGGACAGGGGAGAACCGGGGAGCTGTTTTTT. Encoded protein: CASSSPGQGRTGELFF.